This is a list of T cell receptor beta chains from one sample in a study of T cell responses to AZD1222 COVID-19 vaccine. Clones were sequenced by immunoSEQ multiplex PCR, and TCRdb holds only the in-frame ones, with some missing. The sample holds 250,000 to 300,000 clones, roughly 93% seen once. The sample in question was peripheral blood, obtained 28 days after the second AZD1222 dose. These receptors all stem from an adult who received the AZD1222 COVID-19 vaccine. Both conserved end residues are part of each CDR3. A D gene is named only where the DNA matches it firmly.

d_call v_call cdr3_aa
TRBD2 TRBV9 CASSVAGGADTQYF
NA TRBV5-1 CASSLWQMNTEAFF
NA TRBV11-1 CASSTSGNTGELFF
NA TRBV7-2 CASSFGRQGEAFF
NA TRBV7-2 CASSFAGTYNSPLHF
NA TRBV7-9 CASSLLGTTGQPQHF
NA TRBV27 CASGRTVYNEQFF
NA TRBV10-1 CASSEGALVYNEQFF
TRBD2 TRBV3-1/TRBV3-2 CASSQDQTSGRGAKNIQYF
TRBD2 TRBV4-2 CASSQASGGGTHDNEQFF
TRBD2 TRBV27 CASAGLVGTDTQYF
NA TRBV30 CAWSVGLTTDTQYF
NA TRBV7-2 CASSPRRDTQYF
NA TRBV27 CASSLEGSQPQHF
NA TRBV5-1 CASGPSTDTQYF
NA TRBV3-1/TRBV3-2 CASSQDRVSNSAEAFF
TRBD1 TRBV28 CASSFDRVTDTQYF
TRBD2 TRBV27 CASGTRGGDTQYF
TRBD2 TRBV24-1 CATSDPGLAGGGTGELFF
NA TRBV27 CASSFETYNSPLHF
TRBD2 TRBV5-1 CASSLVRSGGYNEQFF
TRBD1 TRBV5-1 CASSRQGGDSPLHF
NA TRBV28 CASSLSSSLYGYTF
TRBD1 TRBV5-1 CASSWGQAVTGELFF
NA TRBV18 CASSETDTTNYGYTF